This TCR beta chain was captured by sequencing in a study of shared clonotypes between healthy human individuals (dated by TCRdb to 2020 to 2021). For context, the study as a whole: A couple of women and three men aged 18 to 49 years were included in the cohort. Different laboratories and diverse techniques were used to prepare libraries and sequence TCR repertoires, to increase sequencing depth and limit assay-specific biases. Per donor, leukapheresis produced somewhere between about 0.94 and 9 billion PBMCs. The study deeply sequenced blood TCR repertoires of about 5 healthy adults to estimate repertoire size and the extent of clonotype sharing between individuals. Per donor, three plates each were used for CD4 naive and CD4 memory, two for CD8 naive, and one for CD8 memory. Overall study outcomes, separate from this receptor: Estimated clonotype richness was generally larger for naive than for memory subsets. Because the study included a small number of donors, the genetic and exposure-history diversity represented was limited. Sampling was limited to blood, and TCR repertoires in tissue likely differ from TCR repertoires in blood. Higher generation probabilities were observed for clonotypes shared by all four sorted-subset donors than for non-shared clonotypes. Sharing across a handful of donors was observed for around 5% of naive CD4, around 3.5% of naive CD8, over 2% of memory CD4, and around 0.4% of memory CD8 clonotypes. Based on pairwise subsampling, the degree of clonotype sharing among donors was expected to be affected by sequencing depth. Even with the large sequencing depth, rarefaction of the sorted-subset datasets indicated that sequencing was incomplete.

Counted from cysteine to phenylalanine, this CDR3 has 13 amino acids. CDR3 DNA is the only sequence kept; it has 39 bases, read in frame from the first base. Trimming removed 5 bases from V and 8 bases from J; the gene matches leave 8 bases unexplained. CDR1 SEHNR and CDR2 FQNEAQ are derived from the germline V gene (reference sequence). Donors were healthy HIV-negative adults with no recently reported acute infections or vaccinations. Only Caucasian adults living in Nashville, Tennessee, USA were represented among the donors. Magnetic negative selection was used to enrich CD4+ T cells, after which naive cells were positively selected on CD45RA and the negative fraction became the memory subset. Blood was collected by leukapheresis, and PBMCs were isolated by Ficoll-Histopaque density gradient centrifugation and then cryopreserved in liquid nitrogen vapor phase. Purity and quantity of every magnetically sorted T cell population were checked by analytical flow cytometry. From each sorted fraction, genomic DNA was isolated and quantified by UV absorbance on a Nanodrop 2000c.

Using the deep immunoSEQ assay, TCR CDR3 regions were amplified from genomic DNA by multiplex PCR. Genomic DNA extracted from each cell subset was distributed evenly over all wells of several immunoSEQ 96-well plates, and each plate served as one replicate. For sorted subsets, approximately 0.2 ug of genomic DNA, equivalent to roughly 30,000 T cell genomes, went into each replicate PCR. Purified libraries were measured with a Qubit 3.0 fluorometer, size-checked on a Bioanalyzer 2100, and measured again with the KAPA Library Quantification kit. Every immunoSEQ 96-well plate was sequenced on a separate single-read 150-cycle Illumina NextSeq 550 flow cell. In the authors' own workflow: Because only junctional sequences without quality scores were contained in the immunoSEQ output, filtering matching that applied to full-length reads could not be performed. To assign V/J genes and CDR3, sequences were annotated using PyIR, a Python wrapper for IgBLAST v1.9, with IMGT germline references. Reads were filtered out if the reads had weak V/J assignments (E-value above 1e-6), no CDR3, stop codons, out-of-frame junctions, or ambiguous translated residues. V3J clonotypes were defined as sequences sharing the same inferred V gene, J gene, and CDR3 amino acid sequence. To compute the percentage overlap between repertoires, the number of shared unique clonotypes was divided by the size of the smaller repertoire. Richness of each repertoire was evaluated using RTK rarefaction, the Chao1 estimator, and Recon v2.1 estimates of unobserved clonotypes. For all TCRbeta clonotypes obtained by the gDNA method from four donors, generation probabilities were computed with OLGA. Entries here come from immuneACCESS through TCRdb and include only in-frame sequences with V and J called. Some clones fail to appear in such tables; in the studies checked, an unresolved V gene covers under half of the shortfall, and the cause of the remainder is unknown. V, J and clone size are those of that table, while D and trimming were read from the DNA. This sample is represented by about 680,000 clones; roughly 73% of them were singletons. More than 1.5% of the sample is taken by the ten largest.

Regarding this clone: Its cognate antigen has yet to be identified. One base away there is no much larger clone; base qualities are not given.

Specimen: memory CD4+ T cells sorted from blood. The sample's cell subset or site label, in plain terms: CD45RA-negative fraction. The V gene is TRBV7-9 and the J gene is TRBJ1-2; 7 of the junction bases match TRBD1. This receptor was obtained from a woman aged 25 to 39 in good health. Read as DNA, the sequence is TGTGCCAGCAGCGGAGGACAGGCTTTCGGCTACACCTTC. It translates to CASSGGQAFGYTF.